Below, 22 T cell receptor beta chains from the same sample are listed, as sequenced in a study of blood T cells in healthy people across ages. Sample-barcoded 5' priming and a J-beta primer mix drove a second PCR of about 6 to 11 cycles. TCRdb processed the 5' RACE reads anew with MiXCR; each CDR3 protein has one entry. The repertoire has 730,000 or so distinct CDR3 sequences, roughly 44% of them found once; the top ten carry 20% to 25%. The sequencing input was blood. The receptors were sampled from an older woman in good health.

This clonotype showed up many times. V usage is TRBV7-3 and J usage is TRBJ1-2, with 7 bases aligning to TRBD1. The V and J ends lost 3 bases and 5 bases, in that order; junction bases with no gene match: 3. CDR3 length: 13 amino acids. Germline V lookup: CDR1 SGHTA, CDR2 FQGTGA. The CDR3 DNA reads TGTGCCAGCAGCTTGGAGACAGGGTATGGCTACACCTTC. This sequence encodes CASSLETGYGYTF.

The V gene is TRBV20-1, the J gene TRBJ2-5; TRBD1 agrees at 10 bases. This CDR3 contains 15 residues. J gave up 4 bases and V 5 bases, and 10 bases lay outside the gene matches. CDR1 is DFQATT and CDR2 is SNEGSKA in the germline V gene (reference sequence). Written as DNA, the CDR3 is TGCAGTGCTCCCAACCGACAGGGGGCAGGAGAGACCCAGTACTTC. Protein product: CSAPNRQGAGETQYF.

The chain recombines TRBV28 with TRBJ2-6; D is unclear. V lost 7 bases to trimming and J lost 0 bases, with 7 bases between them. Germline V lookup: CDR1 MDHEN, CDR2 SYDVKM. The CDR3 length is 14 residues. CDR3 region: CASTRSSGANVLTF. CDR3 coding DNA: TGTGCCAGCACTCGGAGCTCTGGGGCCAACGTCCTGACTTTC.

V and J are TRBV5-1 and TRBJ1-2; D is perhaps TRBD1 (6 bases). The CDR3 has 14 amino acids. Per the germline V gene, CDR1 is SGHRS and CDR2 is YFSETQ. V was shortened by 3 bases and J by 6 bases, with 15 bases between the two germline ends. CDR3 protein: CASSSAGARNGYTF. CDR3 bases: TGCGCCAGCAGCTCGGCGGGGGCGCGGAATGGCTACACCTTC.

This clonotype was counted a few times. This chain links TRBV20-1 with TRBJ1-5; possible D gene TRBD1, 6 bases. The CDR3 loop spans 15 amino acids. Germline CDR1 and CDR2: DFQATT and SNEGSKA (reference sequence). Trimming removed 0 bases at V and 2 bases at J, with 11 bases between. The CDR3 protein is CSARDAGGGNQPQHF. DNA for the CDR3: TGCAGTGCTAGAGATGCGGGGGGCGGCAATCAGCCCCAGCATTTT.

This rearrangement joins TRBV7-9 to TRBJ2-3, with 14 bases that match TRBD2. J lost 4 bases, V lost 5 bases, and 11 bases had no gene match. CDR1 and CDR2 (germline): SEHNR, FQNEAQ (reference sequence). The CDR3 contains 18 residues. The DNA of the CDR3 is TGTGCCAGCAGCCCGGGACTAGCGGGAGCCGGTCGCTCAGATACGCAGTATTTT. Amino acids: CASSPGLAGAGRSDTQYF.

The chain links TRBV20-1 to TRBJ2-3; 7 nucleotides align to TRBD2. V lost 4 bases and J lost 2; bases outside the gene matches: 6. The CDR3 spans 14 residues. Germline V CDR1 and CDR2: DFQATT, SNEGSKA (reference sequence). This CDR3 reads CSANPAGYTDTQYF. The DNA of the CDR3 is TGCAGTGCTAACCCAGCGGGATACACAGATACGCAGTATTTT.

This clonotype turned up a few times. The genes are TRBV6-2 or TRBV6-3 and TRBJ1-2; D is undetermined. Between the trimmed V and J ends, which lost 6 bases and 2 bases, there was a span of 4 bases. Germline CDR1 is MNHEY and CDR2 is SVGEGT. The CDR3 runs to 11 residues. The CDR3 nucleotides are TGTGCCAGCAGGTTAAACTATGGCTACACCTTC. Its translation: CASRLNYGYTF.

CDR3 sequence (DNA): TGTGCCAGCAGTTTGATTGGCGGAGGTATCACAGATACGCAGTATTTT. This sequence encodes CASSLIGGGITDTQYF. This chain links TRBV12-3 or TRBV12-4 with TRBJ2-3; tentative D call: TRBD2 (5 bases). Deletions cut 3 bases from V and 2 bases from J, with 15 bases between. The CDR3 extends over 16 amino acids.

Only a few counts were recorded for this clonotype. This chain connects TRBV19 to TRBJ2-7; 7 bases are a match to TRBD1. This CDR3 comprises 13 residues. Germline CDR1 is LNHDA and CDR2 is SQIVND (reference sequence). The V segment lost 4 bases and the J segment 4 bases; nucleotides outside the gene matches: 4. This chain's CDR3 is CASSTQTGYEQYF. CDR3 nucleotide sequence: TGTGCCAGTAGTACACAGACAGGGTACGAGCAGTACTTC.

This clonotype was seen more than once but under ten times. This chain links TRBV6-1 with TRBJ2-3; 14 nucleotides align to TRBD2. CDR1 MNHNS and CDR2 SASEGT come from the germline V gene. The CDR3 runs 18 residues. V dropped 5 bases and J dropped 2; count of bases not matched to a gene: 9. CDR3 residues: CASSTGTSGSEVTDTQYF. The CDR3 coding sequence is TGTGCCAGCAGTACCGGGACTAGCGGGAGCGAGGTCACAGATACGCAGTATTTT.

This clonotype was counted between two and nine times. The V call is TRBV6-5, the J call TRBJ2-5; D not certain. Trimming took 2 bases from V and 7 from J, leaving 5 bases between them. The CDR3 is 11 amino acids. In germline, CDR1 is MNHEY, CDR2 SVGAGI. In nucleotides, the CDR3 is TGTGCCAGCAGTTACCGGCGGACCCAGTACTTC. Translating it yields CASSYRRTQYF.

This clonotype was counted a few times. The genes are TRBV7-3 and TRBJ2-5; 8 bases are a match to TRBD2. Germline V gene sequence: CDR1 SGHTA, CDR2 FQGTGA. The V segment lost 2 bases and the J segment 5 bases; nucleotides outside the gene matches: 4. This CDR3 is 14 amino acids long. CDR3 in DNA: TGTGCCAGCAGCTTACTCGGGGGGGCTGAGACCCAGTACTTC. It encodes CASSLLGGAETQYF.

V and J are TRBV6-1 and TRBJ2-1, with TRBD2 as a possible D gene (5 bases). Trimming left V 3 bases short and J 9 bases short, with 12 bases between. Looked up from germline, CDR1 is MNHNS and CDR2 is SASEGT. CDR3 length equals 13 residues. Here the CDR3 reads CASSDLSGAEQFF. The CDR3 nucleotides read TGTGCCAGCAGTGATCTCAGCGGCGCTGAGCAGTTCTTC.

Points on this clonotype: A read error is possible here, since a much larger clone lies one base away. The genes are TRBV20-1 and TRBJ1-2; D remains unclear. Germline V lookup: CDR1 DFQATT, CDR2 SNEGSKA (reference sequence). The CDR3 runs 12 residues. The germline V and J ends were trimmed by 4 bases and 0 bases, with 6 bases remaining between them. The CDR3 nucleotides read TGCAGTGCTACAGAGGCTAACTATGGCTACACCTTC. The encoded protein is CSATEANYGYTF.

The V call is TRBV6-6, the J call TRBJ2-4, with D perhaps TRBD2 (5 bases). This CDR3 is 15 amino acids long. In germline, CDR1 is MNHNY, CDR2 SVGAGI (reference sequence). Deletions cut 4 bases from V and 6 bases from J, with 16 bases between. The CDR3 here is CASSLEVRRVNIQYF. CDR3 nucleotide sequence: TGTGCCAGCAGTTTGGAAGTTAGGCGGGTAAACATTCAGTACTTC.

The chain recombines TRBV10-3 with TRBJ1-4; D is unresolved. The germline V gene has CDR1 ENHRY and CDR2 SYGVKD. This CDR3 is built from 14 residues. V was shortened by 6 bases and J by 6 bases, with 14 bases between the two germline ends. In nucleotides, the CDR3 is TGTGCCATCAGGGCGGGGATTGAGGATGAAAAACTGTTTTTT. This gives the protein CAIRAGIEDEKLFF.

CDR3 sequence (DNA): TGTGCCAGTCAACGGAGCGGGGGGGCGCAGGACATTCAGTACTTC. Translation gives CASQRSGGAQDIQYF. This chain connects TRBV2 to TRBJ2-4; TRBD2 matches at 10 bases. Per the germline V gene, CDR1 is SNHLY and CDR2 is FYNNEI. The CDR3 is 15 amino acids. Germline trimming cut 9 bases from V and 8 bases from J; bases unmatched to any gene: 13.

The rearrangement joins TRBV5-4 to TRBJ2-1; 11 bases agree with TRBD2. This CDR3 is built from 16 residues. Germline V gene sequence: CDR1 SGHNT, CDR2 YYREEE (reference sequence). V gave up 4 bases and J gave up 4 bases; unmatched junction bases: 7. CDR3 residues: CASSRAGTSGYNEQFF. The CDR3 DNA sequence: TGTGCCAGCAGCCGAGCCGGGACTAGCGGATACAATGAGCAGTTCTTC. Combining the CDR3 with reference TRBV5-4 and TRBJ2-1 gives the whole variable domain ETGVTQSPTHLIKTRGQQVTLRCSSQSGHNTVSWYQQALGQGPQFIFQYYREEENGRGNFPPRFSGLQFPNYSSELNVNALELDDSALYLCASSRAGTSGYNEQFFGPGTRLTVL.

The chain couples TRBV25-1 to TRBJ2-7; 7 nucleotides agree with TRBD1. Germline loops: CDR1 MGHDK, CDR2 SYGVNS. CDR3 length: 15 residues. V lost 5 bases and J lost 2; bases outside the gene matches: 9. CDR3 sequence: CASSPTGASPYEQYF. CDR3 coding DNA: TGTGCCAGCAGTCCTACAGGGGCCTCGCCCTACGAGCAGTACTTC.

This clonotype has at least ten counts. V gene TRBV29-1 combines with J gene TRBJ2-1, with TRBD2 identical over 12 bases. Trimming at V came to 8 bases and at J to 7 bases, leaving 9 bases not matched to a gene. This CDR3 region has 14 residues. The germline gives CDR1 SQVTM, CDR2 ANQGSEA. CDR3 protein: CSSVTSGSRNEQFF. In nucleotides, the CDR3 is TGCAGCTCCGTGACTAGCGGGAGTAGGAATGAGCAGTTCTTC.

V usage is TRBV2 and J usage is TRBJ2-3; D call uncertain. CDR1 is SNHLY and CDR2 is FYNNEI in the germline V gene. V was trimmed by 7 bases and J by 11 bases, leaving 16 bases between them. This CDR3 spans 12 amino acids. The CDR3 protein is CASTLEQARQYF. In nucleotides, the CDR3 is TGTGCCAGCACCTTGGAGCAGGCAAGGCAGTATTTT.